One sample yielded the 2 T cell receptor beta chains listed below, sequenced in a study of T cell repertoires in cytomegalovirus infection. MiXCR, applied by TCRdb to the reads, yields one record per CDR3 protein. The data show under 350,000 distinct CDR3 sequences, about 9.1% seen once. Sequenced: PBMCs. These receptors were taken from a human donor in good health (CMV status not recorded). Some clones in this sample may be carry-over from other donors' samples.

This clonotype was recorded at least ten times. V and J are TRBV7-3 and TRBJ2-2, with D unresolved. Between the trimmed V and J ends, which lost 4 bases and 7 bases, there was a span of 7 bases. This CDR3 is 12 amino acids long. Germline V lookup: CDR1 SGHTA, CDR2 FQGTGA. This chain's CDR3 is CASSYIGGELFF. The DNA of the CDR3 is TGTGCCAGCAGCTACATAGGCGGGGAGCTGTTTTTT.

This clonotype was detected many times. J is TRBJ2-1 and V is TRBV2; 13 bases fit TRBD2. The CDR3 is 17 residues long. V lost 5 bases and J lost 8; bases outside the gene matches: 12. Germline V gene data show CDR1 as SNHLY and CDR2 as FYNNEI. The CDR3 protein is CASSIRLAGGQEDEQFF. CDR3 sequence (DNA): TGTGCCAGCAGTATTCGACTAGCGGGGGGTCAGGAGGATGAGCAGTTCTTC.